The T cell receptor beta chain described here comes from a study of T cells in Graves' hyperthyroidism and ophthalmopathy. Researchers took RNA transcripts and amplified the TCR beta CDR3 regions from them. The TCR CDR3 was amplified in a first-round RT-PCR using the HTBI primer set. Using its own MiXCR run on the multiplex PCR reads, TCRdb lists one record per CDR3 protein. The table records under 400,000 distinct CDR3 sequences, around a quarter of them present only once. The germline V gene encodes CDR1 DFQATT and CDR2 SNEGSKA (reference sequence). V was shortened by 3 bases and J by 5 bases, with 13 bases between the two germline ends. The CDR3 length is 13 residues.

This rearrangement joins TRBV20-1 to TRBJ2-5, with unresolved D. This TCR came from a man aged 45-65 years with Graves' hyperthyroidism. The source material was blood. In DNA, the CDR3 is TGCAGTGCTAGTCTCCCTCGGAAGGAGACCCAGTACTTC. Translation gives CSASLPRKETQYF.